The next 9 T cell receptor beta chains were all read from a single sample in a study of shared clonotypes between healthy human individuals. The repertoire was sequenced with immunoSEQ multiplex PCR; TCRdb's copy has only in-frame clones and lacks some. The sample contains more than 2,000,000 clones, 90% to 95% of which appear only once. The sequenced sample was naive CD4+ T cells from PBMCs. Subset: CD45RA+ positively selected. The source is a man between 18 and 35 years old in good health. Some clones in this sample may be carry-over from other donors' samples.

This rearrangement joins TRBV27 to TRBJ1-1; 9 bases map to TRBD1. The CDR3 sequence is 13 residues long. J lost 6 bases, V lost 8 bases, and 7 bases had no gene match. The V gene's germline CDR1 is MNHEY and CDR2 SMNVEV (reference sequence). The DNA of the CDR3 is TGTGCCAGCGGCAGACAGGGGGGCGCTGAAGCTTTCTTT. This sequence encodes CASGRQGGAEAFF.

The J gene is TRBJ1-5, the V gene TRBV2; 7 bases fit TRBD1. V shed 4 bases and J 4 bases; nucleotides not matched to a gene: 7. The CDR3 contains 15 residues. Germline CDR1 reads SNHLY; CDR2 reads FYNNEI. The CDR3: CASSGTRQGNQPQHF. CDR3 DNA sequence: TGTGCCAGCAGTGGGACGAGACAGGGTAATCAGCCCCAGCATTTT.

This clone has a handful of counts. This same CDR3 is encoded by further DNA sequences in the sample. The rearrangement uses TRBV7-3 and TRBJ1-1, with TRBD1 as a possible D gene (5 bases). The germline V gene has CDR1 SGHTA and CDR2 FQGTGA. The CDR3 covers 13 residues. The ends were cut back, 5 bases at V and 4 bases at J, with 11 bases in the middle. The CDR3, as DNA: TGTGCCAGCAGCAGTGGGGCGGGCACTGAAGCTTTCTTT. Residues: CASSSGAGTEAFF.

The chain joins TRBV19 to TRBJ1-5; D gene unclear. The ends were cut back, 10 bases at V and 0 bases at J, with 10 bases in the middle. Germline assignment: CDR1 LNHDA and CDR2 SQIVND (reference sequence). There are 13 residues in the CDR3. CDR3: CATSRSSNQPQHF. As DNA, the CDR3 is TGTGCCACCTCTAGGAGTAGCAATCAGCCCCAGCATTTT.

The V and J genes are TRBV7-3 and TRBJ2-7, with 7 bases lining up with TRBD1. This CDR3 is 13 amino acids long. Germline lookup yields CDR1 SGHTA and CDR2 FQGTGA. With V trimmed by 6 bases and J by 2 bases, 4 bases remained unmatched. As DNA, the CDR3 is TGTGCCAGCAGTACAGGGGCCACCTACGAGCAGTACTTC. Its protein is CASSTGATYEQYF.

The chain links TRBV6-9 to TRBJ2-7; TRBD1 might be the D (6 bases). The length of the CDR3 is 14 residues. V lost 3 bases, J lost 6 bases, and 15 bases lay in between. CDR1 and CDR2 from the germline V gene are MNHGY and SVAAGI. The CDR3 sequence is CASSYSGQGLEQYF. CDR3 nucleotide sequence: TGTGCCAGCAGTTACTCGGGCCAGGGGCTCGAGCAGTACTTC.

This clone occurred once. V usage is TRBV10-3 and J usage is TRBJ2-5; D is unresolved. CDR3 length equals 13 residues. V was cut by 2 bases and J by 7 bases, with 11 bases left in between. The V gene's germline CDR1 is ENHRY and CDR2 SYGVKD. The CDR3 sequence is CAISEGPNRTQYF. Here the CDR3 DNA reads TGTGCCATCAGTGAGGGGCCAAACAGGACCCAGTACTTC.

V and J are TRBV6-5 and TRBJ1-5, with D unclear. CDR3 length: 13 amino acids. V was clipped by 2 bases and J by 10 bases, with 12 bases between them. Germline V gene data show CDR1 as MNHEY and CDR2 as SVGAGI. This CDR3 is CASSYSEDNPQHF. The CDR3 DNA reads as TGTGCCAGCAGTTACAGCGAGGATAACCCCCAGCATTTT.

The chain joins TRBV19 to TRBJ2-5, with D possibly being TRBD1 or TRBD2 (5 bases each). Germline values: CDR1 LNHDA, CDR2 SQIVND (reference sequence). V was clipped by 7 bases and J by 4 bases, with 13 bases between them. This CDR3 is built from 13 residues. CDR3 DNA sequence: TGTGCCAGTAAGCCGACTGGGGGAGAGACCCAGTACTTC. Amino acids: CASKPTGGETQYF. The variable domain in full, completed from reference TRBV19 and TRBJ2-5, reads DGGITQSPKYLFRKEGQNVTLSCEQNLNHDAMYWYRQDPGQGLRLIYYSQIVNDFQKGDIAEGYSVSREKKESFPLTVTSAQKNPTAFYLCASKPTGGETQYFGPGTRLLVL.